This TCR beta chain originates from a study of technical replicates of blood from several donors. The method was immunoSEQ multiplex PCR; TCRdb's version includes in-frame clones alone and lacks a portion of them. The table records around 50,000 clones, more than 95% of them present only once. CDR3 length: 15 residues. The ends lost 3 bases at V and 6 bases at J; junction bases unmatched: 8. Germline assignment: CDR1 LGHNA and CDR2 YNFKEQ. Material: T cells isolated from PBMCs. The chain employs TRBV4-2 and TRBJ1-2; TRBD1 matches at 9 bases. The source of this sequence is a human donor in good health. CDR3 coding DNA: TGTGCCAGCAGCCAGACCGGGACAGGGACTAATGGCTACACCTTC. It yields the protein CASSQTGTGTNGYTF.